A single sample gave rise to the 7 T cell receptor beta chains below, sequenced in a study of blood T cells in healthy people across ages. A second 7 to 11 cycle PCR used barcoded and J-beta primers. In TCRdb, the 5' RACE reads were re-called with MiXCR into one record per CDR3 protein. The sample carries about 620,000 distinct CDR3 sequences, 52% recorded once. The sequenced material came from blood. The receptors were gathered from a woman older than 75 in good health.

This clonotype was recorded many times. The chain carries TRBV3-1 and TRBJ2-1; 7 nucleotides line up with TRBD1. The germline CDR1 and CDR2 sequences are LGHDT and YNNKEL (reference sequence). J lost 5 bases, V lost 4 bases, and 8 bases had no gene match. CDR3 length: 15 residues. In DNA, the CDR3 is TGTGCCAGCAGCCCCCGGGACAGCGGAAACAATGAGCAGTTCTTC. Its protein is CASSPRDSGNNEQFF.

As regards this clonotype: This may be a read error, as it is one base from a much larger clone. The chain employs TRBV3-1 and TRBJ2-7, with D unclear. V lost 1 base to trimming and J lost 6 bases, with 16 bases between them. Germline V gives CDR1 LGHDT, CDR2 YNNKEL (reference sequence). The CDR3 loop spans 15 amino acids. CDR3 nucleotides: TGTGCCAGCAGCCAAGCGGGCAGAAGCTACTGCGAGCAGTACTTC. Residues: CASSQAGRSYCEQYF.

This clonotype has a count of ten or more. The chain couples TRBV7-8 to TRBJ2-1; D is undetermined. Germline V lookup: CDR1 SGHVS, CDR2 FQNEAQ. Trimming took off 2 bases at V and 9 bases at J, with 11 bases between the two ends. The length of the CDR3 is 13 residues. The CDR3 sequence is CASSLRGWSEQFF. CDR3 nucleotide sequence: TGTGCCAGCAGCTTAAGAGGCTGGTCTGAGCAGTTCTTC.

The rearrangement joins TRBV12-3 or TRBV12-4 to TRBJ2-2, with D possibly matching TRBD1 (5 bases). V lost 2 bases, J lost 4 bases, and 8 bases lay in between. The CDR3 extends over 14 amino acids. The CDR3 is CASSLQGGTGELFF. The CDR3 coding sequence is TGTGCCAGCAGTTTACAGGGCGGCACCGGGGAGCTGTTTTTT.

There are a few counts of this clonotype. The chain is built from TRBV20-1 and TRBJ2-3, with a possible D match to TRBD1 (6 bases). V was shortened by 3 bases and J by 1 base, with 14 bases between the two germline ends. The germline V gene has CDR1 DFQATT and CDR2 SNEGSKA (reference sequence). There are 15 residues in the CDR3. This chain's CDR3 is CSASIRGRGTDTQYF. CDR3 nucleotides: TGCAGTGCTAGTATCAGGGGCCGTGGCACAGATACGCAGTATTTT.

The CDR3 DNA reads as TGTGCCAGCAGTCCCCTCACCGATGGCACAGATACGCAGTATTTT. Translated: CASSPLTDGTDTQYF. This chain uses TRBV12-3 or TRBV12-4 with TRBJ2-3; unclear D gene. V was trimmed by 5 bases and J by 1 base, leaving 13 bases between them. CDR3 length equals 15 residues.

The rearrangement joins TRBV14 to TRBJ1-4; D is unclear. Trimming cost V 1 base and J 7 bases, with 13 bases left between them. The CDR3 runs 15 residues. Germline assignment: CDR1 SGHDN and CDR2 FVKESK. The CDR3 DNA follows: TGTGCCAGCAGCCAAGGAGGCAGTTTCTCTGAAAAACTGTTTTTT. As protein: CASSQGGSFSEKLFF.